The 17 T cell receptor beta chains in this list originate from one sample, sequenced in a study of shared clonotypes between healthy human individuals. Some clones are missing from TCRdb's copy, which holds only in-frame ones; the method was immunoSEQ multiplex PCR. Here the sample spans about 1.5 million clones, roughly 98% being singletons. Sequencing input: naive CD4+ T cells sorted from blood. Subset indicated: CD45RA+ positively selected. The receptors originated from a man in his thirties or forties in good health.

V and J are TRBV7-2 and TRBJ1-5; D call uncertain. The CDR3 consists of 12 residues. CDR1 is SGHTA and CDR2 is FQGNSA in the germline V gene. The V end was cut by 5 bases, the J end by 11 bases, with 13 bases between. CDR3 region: CASSPRFGAQHF. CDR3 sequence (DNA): TGTGCCAGCAGCCCCCGGTTTGGGGCCCAGCATTTT.

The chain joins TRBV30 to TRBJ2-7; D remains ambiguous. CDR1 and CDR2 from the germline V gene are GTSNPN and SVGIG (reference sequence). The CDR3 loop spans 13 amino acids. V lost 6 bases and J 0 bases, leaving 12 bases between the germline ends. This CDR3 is CACTKITSYEQYF. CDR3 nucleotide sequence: TGTGCCTGCACAAAAATTACCTCCTACGAGCAGTACTTC.

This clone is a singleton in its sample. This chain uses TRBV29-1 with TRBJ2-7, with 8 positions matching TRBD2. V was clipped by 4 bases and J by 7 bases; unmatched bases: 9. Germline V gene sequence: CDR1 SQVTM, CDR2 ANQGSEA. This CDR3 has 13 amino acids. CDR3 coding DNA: TGCAGCGTTGCGAGCGGGAGTGCCTCTGAGCAGTACTTC. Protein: CSVASGSASEQYF.

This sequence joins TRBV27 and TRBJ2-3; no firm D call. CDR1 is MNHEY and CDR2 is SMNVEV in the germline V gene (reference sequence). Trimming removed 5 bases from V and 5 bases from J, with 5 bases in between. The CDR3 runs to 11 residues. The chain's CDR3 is CASSPKDTQYF. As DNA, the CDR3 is TGTGCCAGCAGTCCAAAAGATACGCAGTATTTT.

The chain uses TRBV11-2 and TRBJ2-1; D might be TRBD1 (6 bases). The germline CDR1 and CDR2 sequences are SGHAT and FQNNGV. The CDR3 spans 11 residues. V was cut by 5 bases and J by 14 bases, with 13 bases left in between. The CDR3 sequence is CASSPGHFEFF. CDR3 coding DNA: TGTGCCAGCAGCCCGGGACATTTCGAGTTCTTC.

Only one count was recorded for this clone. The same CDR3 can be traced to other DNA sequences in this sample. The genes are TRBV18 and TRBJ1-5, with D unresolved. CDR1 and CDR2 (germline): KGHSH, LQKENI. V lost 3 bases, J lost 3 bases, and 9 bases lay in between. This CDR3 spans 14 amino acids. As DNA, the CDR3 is TGTGCCAGCTCACCCGGACGGAACAATCAGCCCCAGCATTTT. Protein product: CASSPGRNNQPQHF.

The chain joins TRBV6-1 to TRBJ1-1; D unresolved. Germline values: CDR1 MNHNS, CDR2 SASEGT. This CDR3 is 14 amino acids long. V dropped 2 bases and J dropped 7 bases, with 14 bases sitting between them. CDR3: CASSELGWGGEAFF. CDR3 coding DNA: TGTGCCAGCAGTGAACTCGGGTGGGGTGGTGAAGCTTTCTTT.

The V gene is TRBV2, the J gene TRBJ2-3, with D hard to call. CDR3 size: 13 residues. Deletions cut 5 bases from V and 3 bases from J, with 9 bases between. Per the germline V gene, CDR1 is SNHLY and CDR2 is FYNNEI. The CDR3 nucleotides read TGTGCCAGCAGTTCCTACCTTACAGATACGCAGTATTTT. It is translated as CASSSYLTDTQYF.

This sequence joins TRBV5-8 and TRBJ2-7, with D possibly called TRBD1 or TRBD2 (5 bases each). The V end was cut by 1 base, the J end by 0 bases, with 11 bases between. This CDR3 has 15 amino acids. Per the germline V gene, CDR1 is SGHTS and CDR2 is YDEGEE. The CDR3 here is CASSLSGTRSYEQYF. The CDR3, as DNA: TGTGCCAGCAGCTTGTCTGGGACCCGCTCCTACGAGCAGTACTTC.

The CDR3 coding sequence is TGCGCCAGCAGCGTTTCTGGTAGCGGGAACAATGAGCAGTTCTTC. Residues: CASSVSGSGNNEQFF. This chain uses TRBV5-1 with TRBJ2-1, with TRBD2 matching 8 bases. The CDR3 length is 15 residues. CDR1 and CDR2 (germline): SGHRS, YFSETQ. J lost 5 bases, V lost 4 bases, and 8 bases had no gene match.

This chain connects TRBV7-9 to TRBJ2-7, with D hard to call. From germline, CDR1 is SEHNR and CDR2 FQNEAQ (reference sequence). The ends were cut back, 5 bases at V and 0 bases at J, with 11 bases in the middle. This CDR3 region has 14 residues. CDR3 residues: CASSPSVYSYEQYF. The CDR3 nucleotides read TGTGCCAGCAGCCCTTCGGTCTACTCCTACGAGCAGTACTTC.

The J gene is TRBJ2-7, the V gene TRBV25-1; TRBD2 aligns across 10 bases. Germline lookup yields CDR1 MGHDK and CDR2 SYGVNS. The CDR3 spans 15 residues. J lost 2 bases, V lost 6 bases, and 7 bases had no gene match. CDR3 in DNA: TGTGCCAGCAGCCTACCCGGGACTAGCGCCTACGAGCAGTACTTC. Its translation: CASSLPGTSAYEQYF.

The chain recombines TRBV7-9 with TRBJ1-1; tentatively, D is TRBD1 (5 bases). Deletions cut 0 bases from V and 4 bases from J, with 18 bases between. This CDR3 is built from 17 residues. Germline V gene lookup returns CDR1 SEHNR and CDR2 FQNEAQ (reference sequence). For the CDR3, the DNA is TGTGCCAGCAGCTTAGCGCTAGTCGGCAACCAGGGCACTGAAGCTTTCTTT. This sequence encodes CASSLALVGNQGTEAFF. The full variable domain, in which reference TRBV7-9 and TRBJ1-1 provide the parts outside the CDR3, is DTGVSQNPRHKITKRGQNVTFRCDPISEHNRLYWYRQTLGQGPEFLTYFQNEAQLEKSRLLSDRFSAERPKGSFSTLEIQRTEQGDSAMYLCASSLALVGNQGTEAFFGQGTRLTVV.

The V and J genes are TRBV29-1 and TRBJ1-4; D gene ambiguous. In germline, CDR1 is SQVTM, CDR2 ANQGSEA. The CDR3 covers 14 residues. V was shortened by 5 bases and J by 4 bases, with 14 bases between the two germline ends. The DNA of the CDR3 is TGCAGCGTTCTCTACACCGCTGGTAATGAAAAACTGTTTTTT. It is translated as CSVLYTAGNEKLFF. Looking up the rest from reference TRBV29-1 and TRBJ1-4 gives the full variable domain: SAVISQKPSRDICQRGTSLTIQCQVDSQVTMMFWYRQQPGQSLTLIATANQGSEATYESGFVIDKFPISRPNLTFSTLTVSNMSPEDSSIYLCSVLYTAGNEKLFFGSGTQLSVL.

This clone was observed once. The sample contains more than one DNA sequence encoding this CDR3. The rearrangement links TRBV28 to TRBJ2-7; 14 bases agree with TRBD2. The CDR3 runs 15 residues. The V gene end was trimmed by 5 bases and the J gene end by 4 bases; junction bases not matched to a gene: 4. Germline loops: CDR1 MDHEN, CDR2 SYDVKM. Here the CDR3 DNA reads TGTGCCAGCAGTCCCGGGACTAGCGGGAGTTACGAGCAGTACTTC. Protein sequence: CASSPGTSGSYEQYF.

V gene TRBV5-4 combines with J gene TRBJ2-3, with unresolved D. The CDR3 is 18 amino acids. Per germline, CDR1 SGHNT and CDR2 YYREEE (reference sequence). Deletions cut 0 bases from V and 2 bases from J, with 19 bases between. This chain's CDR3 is CASSLGFREITHTDTQYF. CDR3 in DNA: TGTGCCAGCAGCTTGGGATTCCGCGAAATAACCCACACAGATACGCAGTATTTT.

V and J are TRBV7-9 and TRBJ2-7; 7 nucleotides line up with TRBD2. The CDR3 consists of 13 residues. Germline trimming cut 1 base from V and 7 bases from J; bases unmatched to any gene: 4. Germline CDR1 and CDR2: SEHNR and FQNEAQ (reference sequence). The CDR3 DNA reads TGTGCCAGCAGCTTAGGACGGACTAGGGAGCAGTACTTC. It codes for CASSLGRTREQYF.